One sample yielded the 10 T cell receptor beta chains listed below, sequenced in a study of shared clonotypes between healthy human individuals. CD8 cells classed as naive were CD45RO-negative and positively selected for CCR7, excluding terminally differentiated effector memory CD45RA+ cells. Libraries were prepared by immunoSEQ multiplex PCR; TCRdb keeps only in-frame clonotypes and omits some of them. The sample includes about 2.1 million clones, just under 95% seen only once; the top ten take 1.5% to 2%. Material: naive CD8+ T cells from PBMCs. These receptors were collected from a man younger than 30 in good health. Some clones in this sample may be carry-over from other donors' samples.

V usage is TRBV7-3 and J usage is TRBJ2-3, with D perhaps TRBD1 or TRBD2 (5 bases each). The CDR3 consists of 13 residues. V was clipped by 5 bases and J by 6 bases, with 12 bases between them. Germline values: CDR1 SGHTA, CDR2 FQGTGA. CDR3 protein: CASSPGWGDTQYF. The CDR3 bases are TGTGCCAGCAGCCCCGGATGGGGGGATACGCAGTATTTT.

The chain uses TRBV7-9 and TRBJ2-1; no reliable D call. Germline V gene sequence: CDR1 SEHNR, CDR2 FQNEAQ (reference sequence). The CDR3 consists of 15 residues. V was cut by 4 bases and J by 3 bases, with 13 bases left in between. CDR3 in DNA: TGTGCCAGCAGCTCACGGACGGATTTCTACAATGAGCAGTTCTTC. As protein: CASSSRTDFYNEQFF.

The chain employs TRBV10-1 and TRBJ1-2; D call uncertain. Trimming removed 6 bases at V and 4 bases at J, with 18 bases between. Germline assignment: CDR1 WNHNN and CDR2 SYGVQD (reference sequence). CDR3 length: 15 residues. The CDR3, as DNA: TGCGCCAGCAGCGCGAGCCGTCGGCAAATCTATGGCTACACCTTC. Protein sequence: CASSASRRQIYGYTF.

Details on this clone: The sample has other DNA sequences that encode this CDR3 too. The rearrangement joins TRBV27 to TRBJ2-2; D is undetermined. The CDR3 spans 12 residues. Trimming stripped 2 bases from V and 6 bases from J, with 4 bases between. Germline CDR1 reads MNHEY; CDR2 reads SMNVEV (reference sequence). CDR3 in DNA: TGTGCCAGCAGTTTACCCGCCGGGGAGCTGTTTTTT. Protein: CASSLPAGELFF.

V and J are TRBV9 and TRBJ2-1, with 7 bases fitting TRBD2. The J segment lost 2 bases and the V segment lost 0 bases, leaving 5 bases of the junction unmatched. The CDR3 extends over 16 amino acids. The germline V gene encodes CDR1 SGDLS and CDR2 YYNGEE. This chain's CDR3 is CASSVVASGAYNEQFF. In DNA, the CDR3 is TGTGCCAGCAGCGTAGTCGCTAGCGGAGCCTACAATGAGCAGTTCTTC.

Comments on this clone: Additional DNA sequences in this sample encode the identical CDR3. V is TRBV7-8 and J is TRBJ2-3; D remains ambiguous. CDR3 length equals 15 residues. CDR1 and CDR2 (germline): SGHVS, FQNEAQ. The germline V and J ends were trimmed by 2 bases and 0 bases, with 9 bases remaining between them. This CDR3 is CASSLSPGSTDTQYF. The CDR3 DNA reads as TGTGCCAGCAGCTTATCGCCTGGTAGCACAGATACGCAGTATTTT. The variable domain in full, with the rest retrieved from reference TRBV7-8 and TRBJ2-3, is GAGVSQSPRYKVAKRGQDVALRCDPISGHVSLFWYQQALGQGPEFLTYFQNEAQLDKSGLPSDRFFAERPEGSVSTLKIQRTQQEDSAVYLCASSLSPGSTDTQYFGPGTRLTVL.

The V gene is TRBV5-6, the J gene TRBJ2-7; 8 bases match TRBD1. CDR3 size: 15 residues. Trimming at V came to 0 bases and at J to 5 bases, leaving 7 bases not matched to a gene. Germline CDR1 reads SGHDT; CDR2 reads YYEEEE. The CDR3 protein is CASSLETRQGHEQYF. The CDR3 bases are TGTGCCAGCAGCTTGGAGACTCGACAGGGGCACGAGCAGTACTTC.

This chain uses TRBV29-1 with TRBJ2-5; D not resolved. The CDR3 covers 13 residues. The V gene lost 6 bases and the J gene lost 4 bases, with 15 bases spanning the gap. CDR1 is SQVTM, CDR2 ANQGSEA, per germline. CDR3 bases: TGCAGCGTCGCAACAGAGCTCGGAGAGACCCAGTACTTC. The encoded protein is CSVATELGETQYF.

This chain uses TRBV28 with TRBJ1-5, with 7 bases fitting TRBD1. Germline assignment: CDR1 MDHEN and CDR2 SYDVKM. This CDR3 contains 14 residues. After removal of 6 bases from V and 2 bases from J, the junction contained 4 bases not matched to a gene. CDR3 sequence: CASRPQGGNQPQHF. DNA for the CDR3: TGTGCCAGCAGACCGCAGGGGGGCAATCAGCCCCAGCATTTT.

V is TRBV28 and J is TRBJ1-1; 8 bases agree with TRBD1. The germline V gene encodes CDR1 MDHEN and CDR2 SYDVKM. CDR3 length: 13 residues. The V and J ends lost 5 bases and 4 bases, in that order; junction bases with no gene match: 3. In DNA, the CDR3 is TGTGCCAGCAGTCACAGGGGGAGCACTGAAGCTTTCTTT. Translation gives CASSHRGSTEAFF.